This entry lists 6 T cell receptor beta chains sequenced from one sample in a study of blood T cell repertoires in COVID-19. Assay used: immunoSEQ multiplex PCR; TCRdb lists only in-frame clones, some missing. The sample lists over 450,000 clones; roughly 91% were seen once. The material sequenced was peripheral blood. These receptors were collected from a woman in her forties or fifties with COVID-19, enrolled during active disease.

The CDR3 region is CASSPSQGYEQYF. In DNA, the CDR3 is TGCGCCAGCAGCCCATCGCAGGGCTACGAGCAGTACTTC. The chain uses TRBV5-1 and TRBJ2-7, with a weak D call TRBD1 (5 bases). Germline V gene sequence: CDR1 SGHRS, CDR2 YFSETQ. The CDR3 spans 13 residues. Deletions cut 4 bases from V and 3 bases from J, with 11 bases between.

The chain links TRBV10-2 to TRBJ1-3; D is possibly TRBD1 (5 bases). The CDR3 length is 15 residues. CDR1 and CDR2 (germline): WSHSY, SAAADI. V dropped 6 bases and J dropped 4 bases, with 16 bases sitting between them. The chain's CDR3 is CASRLIHRPGNTIYF. The DNA for the CDR3 is TGCGCCAGCAGACTTATACACAGGCCCGGAAACACCATATATTTT.

The genes are TRBV3-1 (or the pseudogene TRBV3-2) and TRBJ1-4; TRBD1 might be the D (5 bases). Trimming took off 10 bases at V and 6 bases at J, with 21 bases between the two ends. CDR1 is LGHDT and CDR2 is YNNKEL in the germline V gene (reference sequence). There are 15 residues in the CDR3. DNA for the CDR3: TGTGCCACCTCCAGTCGGGGGGGAAGGGATGAAAAACTGTTTTTT. It is translated as CATSSRGGRDEKLFF.

The chain has TRBV2 and TRBJ2-5; 8 bases are a match to TRBD2. The CDR3 spans 16 residues. J gave up 2 bases and V 7 bases, and 12 bases lay outside the gene matches. Germline lookup yields CDR1 SNHLY and CDR2 FYNNEI. The CDR3, as DNA: TGTGCCAGCACCCTGGACTTTTTAGCGGGGCAAGAGACCCAGTACTTC. Its protein is CASTLDFLAGQETQYF.

V gene TRBV5-8 combines with J gene TRBJ1-2; 9 nucleotides align to TRBD1. Germline-derived CDR1 and CDR2 are SGHTS and YDEGEE. After removal of 3 bases from V and 0 bases from J, the junction contained 0 bases not matched to a gene. The CDR3 sequence is 14 residues long. Written as DNA, the CDR3 is TGTGCCAGCAGCTGGACAGGGGCTAACTATGGCTACACCTTC. It translates to CASSWTGANYGYTF. Full variable domain (outside the CDR3, taken from reference TRBV5-8 and TRBJ1-2): EAGVTQSPTHLIKTRGQQATLRCSPISGHTSVYWYQQALGLGLQFLLWYDEGEERNRGNFPPRFSGRQFPNYSSELNVNALELEDSALYLCASSWTGANYGYTFGSGTRLTVV.

This sequence joins TRBV2 and TRBJ2-7; D call uncertain. The V end lost 6 bases, the J end lost 3 bases, and 12 bases lay between the germline ends. This CDR3 comprises 13 residues. CDR1 and CDR2 (germline): SNHLY, FYNNEI. Written as DNA, the CDR3 is TGTGCCAGCAGGTTTGAGGTGGGCTACGAGCAGTACTTC. Amino acid sequence: CASRFEVGYEQYF.